Listed below are T cell receptor beta chains from one sample, sequenced in a study of blood T cell repertoires in COVID-19. This table comes from immunoSEQ multiplex PCR, and its TCRdb copy is limited to in-frame clones, with some not included. The data show approximately 210,000 clones, 92% seen once. Sequenced input: peripheral blood. The receptors shown here come from a man aged 25-45 years with acute or convalescent COVID-19. CDR3s include the opening cysteine and the closing phenylalanine or tryptophan. Fields, in order: J gene, D gene, V gene, clone size, CDR3 DNA, CDR3 protein. A D gene is named only where the DNA matches it firmly. Some rows mark clone size as missing; the rest say once, few, many or name a class of expanded clone.

TRBJ2-5 | . | TRBV5-4 | . | TGTGCCAGCAGGCAGACGGGGGAGACCCAGTACTTC | CASRQTGETQYF
TRBJ2-1 | TRBD2 | TRBV2 | . | TGTGCCAGCAGCGAGAGCGGGAGGGTATCCTATGAGCAGTTCTTC | CASSESGRVSYEQFF
TRBJ2-5 | TRBD2 | TRBV3-1/TRBV3-2 | . | TGTGCCAGCAGCCACCGGGTGCGGGAGGGGCTCCAAGAGACCCAGTACTTC | CASSHRVREGLQETQYF
TRBJ2-1 | TRBD2 | TRBV28 | . | TGTGCCAGCAGTTTATCTTCTAGCGGGAGGCGGGGTGAGCAGTTCTTC | CASSLSSSGRRGEQFF
TRBJ1-5 | . | TRBV28 | . | TGTGCCAGCACCCTTAGCAACAATCAGCCCCAGCATTTT | CASTLSNNQPQHF
TRBJ1-4 | TRBD1 | TRBV19 | . | TGTGCCAGTAGTAAGGTGGCAGGGGGTGAAAAACTGTTTTTT | CASSKVAGGEKLFF
TRBJ2-7 | . | TRBV20-1 | many | TGCAGTGCTAGTTTTTCGACGGCCTTTAGCACCTACGAGCAGTACTTC | CSASFSTAFSTYEQYF
TRBJ2-7 | TRBD1 | TRBV19 | . | TGTGCCAGTAGTATTGGGACAGGGGGCGGGGAGCAGTACTTC | CASSIGTGGGEQYF
TRBJ2-7 | . | TRBV29-1 | . | TGCAGCGTTCTATCTAGGGGGTTGAGCGAGCAGTACTTC | CSVLSRGLSEQYF
TRBJ2-1 | . | TRBV7-2 | few | TGTGCCAGCAGCTCCCCAAGTCAGTTTCCCTACAATGAGCAGTTCTTC | CASSSPSQFPYNEQFF
TRBJ1-1 | . | TRBV6-4 | . | TGTGCCAGCAGTGACACTAAGGAGACTGAAGCTTTCTTT | CASSDTKETEAFF
TRBJ1-4 | . | TRBV7-2 | once | TGTGCCAGCAGAAGGACAGCCAGAGGGGGTCTCGAAAAACTGTTTTTT | CASRRTARGGLEKLFF
TRBJ2-1 | . | TRBV19 | . | TGTGCCAGTAGTATAGGAGGAACTGAGCAGTTCTTC | CASSIGGTEQFF
TRBJ1-1 | TRBD1 | TRBV5-1 | . | TGCGCCAGCAGCTTGGTGGGGACAGGGGCCACTGAAGCTTTCTTT | CASSLVGTGATEAFF
TRBJ1-5 | TRBD1 | TRBV6-6 | few | TGTGCCAGCAGTCGTAATCCGGGACAGGGGCTTAATCAGCCCCAGCATTTT | CASSRNPGQGLNQPQHF
TRBJ2-3 | TRBD2 | TRBV14 | . | TGTGCCAGCAGCCAAGATGCGGTCCTAGCGGATATTACGCAGTATTTT | CASSQDAVLADITQYF
TRBJ2-7 | . | TRBV4-1 | . | TGCGCCAGCAGCCATGGACAAGACTCCTACGAGCAGTACTTC | CASSHGQDSYEQYF
TRBJ2-3 | . | TRBV5-1 | . | TGCGCCAGCAAATCATCCCTATCGCCAGATACGCAGTATTTT | CASKSSLSPDTQYF
TRBJ1-2 | . | TRBV28 | once | TGTGCCAGCTACTTGCCGAGAAACCGAGGCTACACCTTC | CASYLPRNRGYTF
TRBJ2-7 | . | TRBV5-1 | . | TGCGCCAGCTACCGAGGGGCGGGACCCTACGAGCAGTACTTC | CASYRGAGPYEQYF
TRBJ1-1 | . | TRBV4-1 | . | TGCGCCAGCAGCCCCGAGCTTACTCGAGTAAACACTGAAGCTTTCTTT | CASSPELTRVNTEAFF
TRBJ1-2 | TRBD1 | TRBV4-2 | . | TGTGCCAGCAGCCTGGCCCCTCCGGGACAGGGAAATGGCTACACCTTC | CASSLAPPGQGNGYTF
TRBJ2-1 | TRBD2 | TRBV13 | once | TGTGCCAGCAGCGTTTGGACACCACTAGCGACTTACAATGAGCAGTTCTTC | CASSVWTPLATYNEQFF
TRBJ2-2 | . | TRBV5-4 | . | TGTGCCAGCAGCCCGTGGGACTCCACCGGGGAGCTGTTTTTT | CASSPWDSTGELFF
TRBJ2-3 | TRBD1 | TRBV5-5 | . | TGTGCCAGCAGCTTAGACAGGGGAGCAGATACGCAGTATTTT | CASSLDRGADTQYF
TRBJ1-2 | TRBD1 | TRBV14 | . | TGTGCCAGCAGCCCACAGGGGAACTATGGCTACACCTTC | CASSPQGNYGYTF
TRBJ1-1 | . | TRBV19 | few | TGTGCCAGTATTACCGGGTCCTCGAACACTGAAGCTTTCTTT | CASITGSSNTEAFF
TRBJ2-3 | . | TRBV6-5 | . | TGTGCCAGCACGCAAGGGACTGAGGGGCGACCGCAGTATTTT | CASTQGTEGRPQYF
TRBJ1-4 | . | TRBV6-5 | . | TGTGCCAGCATGCAGAGCGGGGGTGAAAAACTGTTTTTT | CASMQSGGEKLFF
TRBJ2-7 | . | TRBV7-9 | . | TGTGCCAGCACCCCTGGGGCGATGTACGAGCAGTACTTC | CASTPGAMYEQYF
TRBJ1-1 | . | TRBV18 | . | TGTGCCAGCTCACCAACAGGGCTCACTGAAGCTTTCTTT | CASSPTGLTEAFF
TRBJ2-6 | . | TRBV9 | . | TGTGCCAGCAGCTTCCAGGATTCTGGGGCCAACGTCCTGACTTTC | CASSFQDSGANVLTF
TRBJ1-5 | . | TRBV27 | . | TGTGCCAGCAGTTCGGGCAATCAGCCCCAGCATTTT | CASSSGNQPQHF
TRBJ1-6 | . | TRBV5-4 | . | TGTGCCAGCAGCTTAGAGCGCGTAGGTTCACCCCTCCACTTT | CASSLERVGSPLHF
TRBJ2-3 | TRBD2 | TRBV9 | . | TGTGCCAGCAGCGTAGGGGGAGCGGGGGCACTCACAGATACGCAGTATTTT | CASSVGGAGALTDTQYF
TRBJ1-5 | . | TRBV28 | once | TGTGCCAGCAGTTTTATTCAGTCTAATCAGCCCCAGCATTTT | CASSFIQSNQPQHF
TRBJ2-7 | TRBD1 | TRBV27 | . | TGTGCCAGCAGTTTTTTAGGGACAGGGAATTACGAGCAGTACTTC | CASSFLGTGNYEQYF
TRBJ1-1 | . | TRBV30 | . | TGTGCCTGTCGACAGGTAAACACTGAAGCTTTCTTT | CACRQVNTEAFF
TRBJ2-5 | . | TRBV7-7 | once | TGTGCTAGCAGCATATCCATCAGGGGCGGTGAGACCCAGTACTTC | CASSISIRGGETQYF
TRBJ2-7 | . | TRBV28 | . | TGTGCCGGGGGCTCCCCACCTTCCTACGAGCAGTACTTC | CAGGSPPSYEQYF
TRBJ1-5 | TRBD1 | TRBV10-2 | . | TGCGCCAGCGTCGATACAGGGGCAAATCAGCCCCAGCATTTT | CASVDTGANQPQHF
TRBJ2-3 | . | TRBV2 | once | TGTGCCAGCATGGACAGCTCTCCAGATACGCAGTATTTT | CASMDSSPDTQYF
TRBJ2-5 | . | TRBV27 | . | TGTGCCAGCAGATCCCACGTACGGGAGACCCAGTACTTC | CASRSHVRETQYF
TRBJ2-2 | TRBD1 | TRBV19 | . | TGTGCCACTAAAAACAGGGGGCGCATCACCGGGGAGCTGTTTTTT | CATKNRGRITGELFF
TRBJ2-2 | TRBD2 | TRBV19 | . | TGTGCCAGTAGCCGAGGGGTAGCGGGAATCCGGGACACCGGGGAGCTGTTTTTT | CASSRGVAGIRDTGELFF
TRBJ2-3 | TRBD2 | TRBV5-1 | . | TGCGCCAGCAGCCCGCGGTCGCGGGGGAGCACAGATACGCAGTATTTT | CASSPRSRGSTDTQYF
TRBJ1-2 | . | TRBV20-1 | . | TGCAGTGCTAGTCTCATTGGGGGGTGGGACTATGGCTACACCTTC | CSASLIGGWDYGYTF
TRBJ2-5 | . | TRBV28 | . | TGTGCCAGCAGCTCGTGGGCGGGGTCCCAAGAGACCCAGTACTTC | CASSSWAGSQETQYF
TRBJ2-5 | TRBD2 | TRBV6-1 | . | TGTGCCAGCAGTGATATCGGCCCGGGAGGCGCCCAGTACTTC | CASSDIGPGGAQYF
TRBJ2-4 | . | TRBV7-9 | . | TGTGCCAGCAGCTTAGCGTCCCTGGCAAACATTCAGTACTTC | CASSLASLANIQYF